This T cell receptor (beta chain) comes out of a study of long-term antiretroviral therapy in people with HIV. Study-level points and caveats: The study lacked data on ART adherence, viral resistance or therapy changes.

Survey level was the resolution at which the v3.0 immunoSEQ assay ran. Produced via immunoSEQ multiplex PCR; TCRdb's table is partial and in-frame only. The table includes 23,000 or so clones, 80% to 95% detected once. This clone has a single count. Its target is unknown. CDR1 is SQVTM and CDR2 is ANQGSEA in the germline V gene. This CDR3 has 14 amino acids. V dropped 1 base and J dropped 1 base, with 10 bases sitting between them. The sequence was obtained from a woman in her thirties or forties with HIV. This material consisted of unsorted PBMCs, taken 7.6 years after starting antiretroviral therapy. The V call is TRBV29-1, the J call TRBJ2-5; no firm D call. CDR3 amino acids: CSVEGIRFQETQYF. CDR3 bases: TGCAGCGTTGAAGGGATCAGGTTCCAAGAGACCCAGTACTTC. Combining the CDR3 with reference TRBV29-1 and TRBJ2-5 gives the whole variable domain SAVISQKPSRDICQRGTSLTIQCQVDSQVTMMFWYRQQPGQSLTLIATANQGSEATYESGFVIDKFPISRPNLTFSTLTVSNMSPEDSSIYLCSVEGIRFQETQYFGPGTRLLVL.